This entry describes one T cell receptor beta chain. The antigen is undetermined. The data are from a study of cytomegalovirus exposure and HLA in healthy donors. Study-wide points: In a later analysis, at a false discovery rate of 0.05, 15,000 to 20,000 TCR beta sequences were associated with HLA alleles.

Use of 60 Vbeta and 13 Jbeta primers characterized the PCR. Authors' analysis steps: Unique TCR beta chains numbered approximately 80 million in a later analysis, with around 12 million shared. Assay used: immunoSEQ multiplex PCR; TCRdb lists only in-frame clones, some missing. V and J calls plus clone size are reproduced from that table; the DNA served to infer D and trimming. The sample lists 95,000 to 130,000 clones; 70% to 80% were seen once. This CDR3 spans 14 amino acids. CDR1 MNHNY and CDR2 SVGAGI come from the germline V gene (reference sequence). Trimming stripped 0 bases from V and 6 bases from J, with 8 bases between.

V gene TRBV6-6 combines with J gene TRBJ2-2; TRBD1 might be the D (6 bases). The sequencing input was PBMCs. The source is a man aged 25-45 years in good health and CMV-seropositive. CDR3 in amino acids: CASSYSNRAGELFF. The CDR3 bases are TGTGCCAGCAGTTACTCGAACAGGGCCGGGGAGCTGTTTTTT.